A selection of T cell receptor beta chains follows, all from one sample in a study of blood T cells in healthy people across ages. TCRdb passed the 5' RACE reads through MiXCR, listing each CDR3 protein once. The data hold about 1.6 million distinct CDR3 sequences, with roughly 32% observed a single time. Sequenced: blood. Receptor source: a young woman in good health. Each CDR3 is given with its conserved first and last residue. A D gene is named only where the DNA matches it firmly. Clone size is shown for a subset of rows, as once, few, many or a class of expanded clone.

V gene	J gene	D gene	clone size	CDR3 DNA	CDR3 protein
TRBV20-1	TRBJ2-7	TRBD2	few	TGCAGTGCAACCGGGACTAGCGGCCCCTTACGCGAGCAGTACTTC	CSATGTSGPLREQYF
TRBV20-1	TRBJ2-7	TRBD2	few	TGCAGTGCCTCTCGCGCGGGAGGCTACGAGCAGTACTTC	CSASRAGGYEQYF
TRBV6-5	TRBJ2-1	TRBD1	-	TGTGCCAATTTACAGGGGGACTACAATGAGCAGTTCTTC	CANLQGDYNEQFF
TRBV20-1	TRBJ2-3	-	many	TGCAGTGTTCCCTGGGGCGGGGCCGGCACAGATACGCAGTATTTT	CSVPWGGAGTDTQYF
TRBV12-3/TRBV12-4	TRBJ2-7	-	-	TGTGCCAGCAGTCCGAAGACACCGACCTCCTACGAGCAGTACTTC	CASSPKTPTSYEQYF
TRBV5-4	TRBJ2-3	-	-	TGTGCCAGCAGCTTGGGGTCCGGGGAGGTGACAGATACGCAGTATTTT	CASSLGSGEVTDTQYF
TRBV5-6	TRBJ2-7	TRBD1	few	TGTGCCAGCAGCTTGGCCGGACAGGCGTTGTGCCACGAGCAGTACTTC	CASSLAGQALCHEQYF
TRBV7-9	TRBJ2-5	TRBD2	-	TGTGCCAGCAGCCCAGAAAAGACTAGCGTTGAGACCCAGTACTTC	CASSPEKTSVETQYF
TRBV5-5	TRBJ2-6	-	-	TGTGCCAGCAGCTTGGAACAGGGAGGAACTGGGGCCAACGTCCTGACTTTC	CASSLEQGGTGANVLTF
TRBV6-6	TRBJ2-5	-	many	TGTGCCAGCAGTTACAAGGAGACCCAGTACTTC	CASSYKETQYF
TRBV5-1	TRBJ2-5	-	-	TGCGCCAGCAGCTTGGATCGGGGGGCCCGAGGGACCCAGTACTTC	CASSLDRGARGTQYF
TRBV27	TRBJ2-7	TRBD2	many	TGTGCCAGCAGTTCCCAAGCGGGAGGGGATGGCTTTACCTACGAGCAGTACTTC	CASSSQAGGDGFTYEQYF
TRBV20-1	TRBJ1-6	-	-	TGCAGTGCTGGTCCATCTGGTGCGCGCGGGGGAGCCCTCCACTTT	CSAGPSGARGGALHF
TRBV10-3	TRBJ1-2	-	few	TGTGCCATCAGTGATCAAACGGAAACTAACTATGGCTACACCTTC	CAISDQTETNYGYTF
TRBV24-1	TRBJ2-1	TRBD2	-	TGTGCCACCAGTGATCGGACTAGCGTCGAAAATGAGCAGTTCTTC	CATSDRTSVENEQFF
TRBV20-1	TRBJ2-5	TRBD1	many	TGCAGTGCTCGCCGGACAGGGGGCGGAGAGACCCAGTACTTC	CSARRTGGGETQYF
TRBV10-2	TRBJ2-5	TRBD2	-	TGCGCCAGCAGGGGGACTAGCGGGAGGAAAGAGACCCAGTACTTC	CASRGTSGRKETQYF
TRBV3-1	TRBJ2-5	TRBD2	-	TGTGCCAGCAGCTATACTAGCGGGGGGGCGGGGGAGCAGTACTTC	CASSYTSGGAGEQYF
TRBV12-3/TRBV12-4	TRBJ2-5	-	once	TGTGCCAGCAGAATACAGGGAATACAAGAGACCCAGTACTTC	CASRIQGIQETQYF
TRBV20-1	TRBJ2-5	-	few	TGCAGTACCAACCCTCAAGAGACCCAGTACTTC	CSTNPQETQYF
TRBV11-2	TRBJ2-7	TRBD2	many	TGTGCCAGCAGCCTCCTAGCGGGGGGCTACGAGCAGTACTTC	CASSLLAGGYEQYF
TRBV12-3/TRBV12-4	TRBJ2-3	-	few	TGTGCCAGCACCACGGGACGGTCAGTGGCAGATACGCAGTATTTT	CASTTGRSVADTQYF
TRBV11-2	TRBJ2-1	TRBD2	-	TGTGCCAGCAACTTAGAGGCGGGAGGAGGTGGGTACAATGAGCAGTTCTTC	CASNLEAGGGGYNEQFF
TRBV5-1	TRBJ1-6	-	many	TGCGCCAGCAGCAGCGCAGGCTATAATTCACCCCTCCACTTT	CASSSAGYNSPLHF
TRBV4-2	TRBJ2-7	TRBD2	few	TGTGCCAGCAGCCAATGGACTAGCGGGCCCGCCTACGAGCAGTACTTC	CASSQWTSGPAYEQYF
TRBV5-4	TRBJ2-7	-	-	TGTGCCAGCAGCTTGGAGGGTTCCCGCTCCTACGAGCAGTACTTC	CASSLEGSRSYEQYF
TRBV12-3/TRBV12-4	TRBJ1-1	-	-	TGTGCCAGCAGCCACGGACGGCTAAGTCGGGCTTTCTTT	CASSHGRLSRAFF
TRBV6-2/TRBV6-3	TRBJ2-5	-	-	TGTGCCAGCAGTTCCCCTGGGGCCCGAACGGAGACCCAGTACTTC	CASSSPGARTETQYF
TRBV3-1	TRBJ2-7	-	-	TGTGCCAGCAGCCAAGGTCTAGCTGCCCTCCACGAGCAGTACTTC	CASSQGLAALHEQYF
TRBV12-3/TRBV12-4	TRBJ2-7	-	-	TGTGCCAGCAGTTCAAGGGGGAACGAGCAGTACTTC	CASSSRGNEQYF